A selection of T cell receptor beta chains follows, all from one sample in a study of blood T cell repertoires in COVID-19. Only in-frame clones appear in the TCRdb table, and some are missing; sequencing was by immunoSEQ multiplex PCR. The table lists under 450,000 clones, roughly nine tenths of them singletons, with around 0.94% in the top ten. Sequenced: PBMCs or T cells enriched from blood (not recorded which). These receptors came from a woman in her thirties or forties who had been exposed to COVID-19. Both conserved end residues are part of each CDR3. A D gene is named only where the DNA matches it firmly. Only part of the rows carry a size: once, few, many, or a class if the clone is expanded.

j_call	clone_size	v_call	d_call	cdr3_length	cdr3_aa	cdr3_nt
TRBJ2-7	.	TRBV10-3	TRBD2	13	CAIVPSGSNEQYF	TGTGCCATCGTTCCTAGCGGGAGTAACGAGCAGTACTTC
TRBJ1-5	.	TRBV3-1/TRBV3-2	.	13	CASSQWVGQPQHF	TGTGCCAGCAGCCAGTGGGTGGGCCAGCCCCAGCATTTT
TRBJ2-7	once	TRBV2	TRBD1	15	CASSATTGGGSEQYF	TGTGCCAGCAGTGCGACGACAGGGGGCGGATCCGAGCAGTACTTC
TRBJ1-1	.	TRBV7-2	.	12	CASSLATTEAFF	TGTGCCAGCAGCTTAGCTACTACTGAAGCTTTCTTT
TRBJ1-6	.	TRBV7-2	.	15	CASSSSDRFGSPLHF	TGTGCCAGCAGCTCATCGGACAGATTTGGGTCACCCCTCCACTTT
TRBJ1-1	.	TRBV30	.	13	CCLEGVSNTEAFF	TGTTGTCTTGAAGGGGTTTCGAACACTGAAGCTTTCTTT
TRBJ1-4	.	TRBV27	.	15	CASSLSIGLNEKLFF	TGTGCCAGCAGTTTATCGATCGGTCTTAATGAAAAACTGTTTTTT
TRBJ1-6	.	TRBV19	.	14	CASRLGSYNSPLHF	TGTGCCAGTAGACTTGGCTCCTATAATTCACCCCTCCACTTT
TRBJ2-3	.	TRBV6-5	.	14	CATLGETSTDTQYF	TGTGCCACCCTCGGGGAAACTAGCACAGATACGCAGTATTTT
TRBJ1-2	.	TRBV5-6	.	16	CASSLIPPGKKNGYTF	TGTGCCAGCAGCTTAATCCCCCCCGGGAAAAAGAATGGCTACACCTTC
TRBJ1-2	.	TRBV5-6	.	15	CASSLANSPNYGYTF	TGTGCCAGCAGCTTGGCCAACAGCCCTAACTATGGCTACACCTTC
TRBJ1-2	once	TRBV10-2	TRBD1	13	CASSSGTEYGYTF	TGCGCCAGCTCGTCCGGGACAGAATATGGCTACACCTTC
TRBJ1-6	once	TRBV5-1	.	15	CASSLVGWERSPLHF	TGCGCCAGCAGCTTGGTAGGTTGGGAGCGTTCACCCCTCCACTTT
TRBJ1-4	.	TRBV7-6	.	14	CASSLVPRAEKLFF	TGTGCCAGCAGCTTAGTTCCCAGGGCTGAAAAACTGTTTTTT
TRBJ2-1	.	TRBV5-4	TRBD2	15	CASSFSGGSYNEQFF	TGTGCCAGCAGCTTCAGCGGGGGGTCCTACAATGAGCAGTTCTTC
TRBJ1-6	.	TRBV7-9	TRBD1	14	CASDSGGDDSPLHF	TGTGCCAGCGATTCAGGGGGCGACGATTCACCCCTCCACTTT
TRBJ2-1	.	TRBV27	.	12	CASSTGQFIWFF	TGTGCCAGCAGTACCGGACAGTTTATCTGGTTCTTC
TRBJ1-2	.	TRBV19	.	12	CASSIFNYGYTF	TGTGCCAGTAGTATCTTCAACTATGGCTACACCTTC
TRBJ2-6	.	TRBV19	TRBD2	16	CASSMPGGIGANVLTF	TGTGCCAGTAGTATGCCGGGGGGAATTGGGGCCAACGTCCTGACTTTC
TRBJ1-1	.	TRBV19	.	15	CASSPQQGENTEAFF	TGTGCCAGTAGTCCGCAACAGGGAGAGAACACTGAAGCTTTCTTT
TRBJ2-7	.	TRBV7-3	TRBD2	14	CASSPGTSVTEQYF	TGTGCCAGCAGCCCCGGGACTAGCGTAACCGAGCAGTACTTC
TRBJ2-5	few	TRBV5-5	.	15	CASSAQGWMRETQYF	TGTGCCAGCAGCGCACAGGGCTGGATGCGGGAGACCCAGTACTTC
TRBJ1-5	.	TRBV19	TRBD1	14	CASRDRGSNQPQHF	TGTGCCAGTAGGGACAGGGGGAGCAATCAGCCCCAGCATTTT
TRBJ2-5	.	TRBV24-1	TRBD2	15	CATSAVAGGPETQYF	TGTGCCACCAGTGCGGTAGCGGGAGGGCCGGAGACCCAGTACTTC
TRBJ2-2	.	TRBV18	.	13	CASSPPPEGELFF	TGTGCCAGCTCACCACCTCCCGAGGGAGAGCTGTTTTTT
TRBJ1-4	once	TRBV18	TRBD1	13	CASSDRGREKLFF	TGTGCCAGCTCCGACAGGGGGCGCGAAAAACTGTTTTTT
TRBJ1-6	many	TRBV30	.	14	CAWSVHGSHSPLHF	TGTGCCTGGAGTGTACACGGGAGCCATTCACCCCTCCACTTT
TRBJ1-5	.	TRBV5-6	TRBD1	18	CASSRFGTGPYSNQPQHF	TGTGCCAGCAGCCGCTTTGGGACAGGGCCCTATAGCAATCAGCCCCAGCATTTT
TRBJ1-1	.	TRBV10-1	.	11	CAGRTGWAAFF	TGCGCCGGTCGAACAGGGTGGGCGGCTTTCTTT
TRBJ1-2	.	TRBV20-1	.	12	CSASRSGSGYTF	TGCAGTGCTAGTAGGTCCGGGTCTGGCTACACCTTC
TRBJ2-4	.	TRBV7-3	.	13	CASSLDTKNIQYF	TGTGCCAGCAGCTTAGACACCAAAAACATTCAGTACTTC
TRBJ2-1	.	TRBV4-3	.	15	CASSQGRGSYNEQFF	TGCGCCAGCAGCCAAGGTCGGGGGTCCTACAATGAGCAGTTCTTC
TRBJ2-3	.	TRBV14	.	14	CASRRTYGTDTQYF	TGTGCCAGCAGGAGGACATACGGCACAGATACGCAGTATTTT
TRBJ2-7	.	TRBV4-2	.	16	CASSQSTARFSYEQYF	TGTGCCAGCAGCCAATCAACTGCTCGCTTCTCCTACGAGCAGTACTTC
TRBJ1-2	.	TRBV7-8	TRBD1	15	CASSTRGQGYYGYTF	TGTGCCAGCAGCACCCGCGGACAGGGCTACTATGGCTACACCTTC
TRBJ1-2	.	TRBV7-9	.	14	CASSLKDSTYGYTF	TGTGCCAGCAGCTTAAAGGACAGCACCTATGGCTACACCTTC
TRBJ1-3	.	TRBV7-9	.	15	CASSHQTFSGNTIYF	TGTGCCAGCAGCCATCAGACATTCTCTGGAAACACCATATATTTT
TRBJ2-1	.	TRBV19	TRBD1	15	CASSIAGGYHNEQFF	TGTGCCAGTAGTATAGCAGGGGGTTACCACAATGAGCAGTTCTTC
TRBJ2-1	.	TRBV29-1	.	15	CSVSSRPGSYNEQFF	TGCAGCGTCTCATCCCGCCCAGGCTCCTACAATGAGCAGTTCTTC
TRBJ2-3	.	TRBV4-3	TRBD2	19	CASSQLLGGDHTRRDTQYF	TGCGCCAGCAGCCAACTCTTGGGGGGGGACCACACTCGCAGGGATACGCAGTATTTT
TRBJ1-1	.	TRBV5-4	.	14	CASSSVSPNTEAFF	TGTGCCAGCAGCTCGGTCTCACCGAACACTGAAGCTTTCTTT
TRBJ2-7	.	TRBV5-1	TRBD1	15	CASSLEQGVDYEQYF	TGCGCCAGCAGCTTAGAACAGGGGGTAGACTACGAGCAGTACTTC
TRBJ1-2	.	TRBV12-3/TRBV12-4	.	11	CASRRGGGYTF	TGTGCCAGCCGAAGGGGAGGTGGCTACACCTTC
TRBJ2-5	.	TRBV20-1	.	14	CSASIGGLKETQYF	TGCAGTGCTAGTATTGGGGGACTCAAAGAGACCCAGTACTTC
TRBJ2-3	.	TRBV24-1	TRBD2	14	CATSVGGASDTQYF	TGTGCCACCAGTGTCGGGGGGGCGTCAGATACGCAGTATTTT
TRBJ1-6	.	TRBV19	TRBD1	15	CASSKVGQGASPLHF	TGTGCCAGTAGTAAAGTGGGACAGGGGGCCTCACCCCTCCACTTT